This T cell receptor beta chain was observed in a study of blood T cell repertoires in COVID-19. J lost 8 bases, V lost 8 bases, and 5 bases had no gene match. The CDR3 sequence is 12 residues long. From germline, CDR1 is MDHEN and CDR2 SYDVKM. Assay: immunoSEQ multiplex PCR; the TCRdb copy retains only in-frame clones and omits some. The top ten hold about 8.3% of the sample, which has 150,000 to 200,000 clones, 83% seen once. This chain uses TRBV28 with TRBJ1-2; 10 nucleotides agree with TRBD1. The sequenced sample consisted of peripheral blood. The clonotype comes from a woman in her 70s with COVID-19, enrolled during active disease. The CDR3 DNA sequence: TGTGCCAGCCTGACAGGGGGCAGAGGCTACACCTTC. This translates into CASLTGGRGYTF.